These 11 T cell receptor beta chains were sequenced from one sample in a study of response to subunit inactivated influenza vaccine. TCRdb used MiXCR to reprocess the RT-PCR reads, holding one entry per CDR3 protein. Of 500,000 to 750,000 distinct CDR3 sequences in the sample, around 15% were seen once. Sequencing was performed on PBMCs from blood, taken 12 days after vaccination. Source of these receptors: a man aged 45-65 years who received an inactivated influenza vaccine.

This clonotype was seen a few times. The genes are TRBV6-1 and TRBJ2-2, with D unclear. V was clipped by 7 bases and J by 0 bases, with 12 bases between them. Germline V gene lookup returns CDR1 MNHNS and CDR2 SASEGT. The CDR3 totals 15 residues. The CDR3 here is CASNRDIANTGELFF. The CDR3 bases are TGTGCCAGCAACCGAGACATTGCGAACACCGGGGAGCTGTTTTTT.

This clonotype was counted a few times. The chain recombines TRBV5-1 with TRBJ2-7; the match to TRBD2 covers 13 bases. The length of the CDR3 is 16 residues. The germline CDR1 and CDR2 sequences are SGHRS and YFSETQ. J gave up 4 bases and V 4 bases, and 8 bases lay outside the gene matches. The CDR3 nucleotides read TGCGCCAGCAGCCAACGACTAGCGGGGGGCAGGTACGAGCAGTACTTC. It yields the protein CASSQRLAGGRYEQYF.

The chain employs TRBV2 and TRBJ2-1; D may be TRBD2 (6 bases). Germline V gene data show CDR1 as SNHLY and CDR2 as FYNNEI. The CDR3 loop spans 14 amino acids. V was shortened by 3 bases and J by 7 bases, with 13 bases between the two germline ends. The CDR3 region is CASSDGAGRNEQFF. Here the CDR3 DNA reads TGTGCCAGCAGTGACGGGGCAGGGAGGAATGAGCAGTTCTTC.

This sequence joins TRBV11-1 and TRBJ2-7; TRBD2 matches at 14 bases. Germline CDR1 is SGHAT and CDR2 is FQDESV (reference sequence). This CDR3 is built from 21 residues. Trimming took 5 bases from V and 4 from J; bases not matched to a gene: 22. The chain's CDR3 is CASSQSAGRIMTSGRGYEQYF. CDR3 coding DNA: TGTGCCAGCAGCCAGAGCGCGGGACGGATAATGACTAGCGGGAGGGGGTACGAGCAGTACTTC.

This clonotype came up a few times. The chain has TRBV6-2 or TRBV6-3 and TRBJ1-2, with D unresolved. Per germline, CDR1 MNHEY and CDR2 SVGEGT. The CDR3 consists of 16 residues. Trimming removed 0 bases at V and 1 base at J, with 12 bases between. The CDR3 spells CASSYSPPRNNYGYTF. CDR3 bases: TGTGCCAGCAGTTACTCGCCCCCACGGAATAACTATGGCTACACCTTC.

The chain employs TRBV29-1 and TRBJ2-2, with D tentatively TRBD2 (6 bases). Germline V CDR1 and CDR2: SQVTM, ANQGSEA. There are 12 residues in the CDR3. The V end was cut by 1 base, the J end by 9 bases, with 9 bases between. The CDR3 spells CSVEAAGRELFF. In DNA, the CDR3 is TGCAGCGTTGAAGCAGCGGGCAGGGAGCTGTTTTTT.

This clonotype has just one count. The chain joins TRBV11-2 to TRBJ2-7; D gene uncertain. CDR3 size: 11 residues. V gave up 3 bases and J gave up 5 bases, with 5 bases separating them. Germline V gene data show CDR1 as SGHAT and CDR2 as FQNNGV. The CDR3 protein is CASSFLHEQYF. DNA for the CDR3: TGTGCCAGCAGCTTTTTACACGAGCAGTACTTC.

CDR3 amino acids: CSVVWQGAVYEQYF. Here the CDR3 DNA reads TGCAGCGTTGTCTGGCAGGGGGCAGTCTACGAGCAGTACTTC. V and J are TRBV29-1 and TRBJ2-7; 8 positions agree with TRBD1. Germline-derived CDR1 and CDR2 are SQVTM and ANQGSEA. V lost 4 bases and J lost 3; bases outside the gene matches: 8. This CDR3 region has 14 residues.

In DNA form, the CDR3 reads TGCGCCAGCAGCCAAGAACGGGCCGTTGCTGCGCTGTTTTTT. Translation gives CASSQERAVAALFF. The genes are TRBV4-1 and TRBJ2-2; D ambiguous. V lost 0 bases and J lost 13, with 15 bases in between. Germline V gene data show CDR1 as MGHRA and CDR2 as YSYEKL. CDR3 length: 14 residues.

The chain combines TRBV7-2 with TRBJ1-5; a weak D match, TRBD1 (6 bases). This CDR3 is 14 amino acids long. Germline CDR1 reads SGHTA; CDR2 reads FQGNSA. The ends were cut back, 7 bases at V and 5 bases at J, with 15 bases in the middle. The CDR3 is CASNTGQSHQPQHF. The DNA of the CDR3 is TGTGCCAGCAACACAGGACAGAGCCATCAGCCCCAGCATTTT. The full variable domain, its missing parts supplied by reference TRBV7-2 and TRBJ1-5, is GAGVSQSPSNKVTEKGKDVELRCDPISGHTALYWYRQSLGQGLEFLIYFQGNSAPDKSGLPSDRFSAERTGGSVSTLTIQRTQQEDSAVYLCASNTGQSHQPQHFGDGTRLSIL.

The sample holds a few counts of this clonotype. The V call is TRBV15, the J call TRBJ2-1, with D unresolved. Germline lookup yields CDR1 LNHNV and CDR2 YYDKDF (reference sequence). Between the trimmed V and J ends, which lost 6 bases and 2 bases, there was a span of 11 bases. The CDR3 extends over 14 amino acids. The CDR3 DNA reads TGTGCCACCAGGCCCACGCAGGCCTACAATGAGCAGTTCTTC. It yields the protein CATRPTQAYNEQFF.